This TCR beta chain appears in the sequencing data of a study of blood T cell repertoires in COVID-19. Study-wide background: T cells, B-cell-depleted T cells, or PBMCs provided the cDNA or gDNA that served as material.

The junction had 6 bases not matched to a gene; V was cut back by 6 bases and J by 5 bases. In germline, CDR1 is MNHEY, CDR2 SVGAGI. This CDR3 is built from 13 residues. Original processing methods: Nucleated cell counts were estimated from reference gene primer amplification. Sequencing used immunoSEQ multiplex PCR; TCRdb keeps in-frame clones, though not all of them. V and J calls and clone size come straight from that table; D and trimming were deduced from the DNA. The sample yields about 130,000 clones, approximately 88% seen once. The chain carries TRBV6-5 and TRBJ2-7; 8 positions match TRBD1. The clonotype originates from a man aged 50-59 years with acute or convalescent COVID-19. Sequencing used peripheral blood. DNA for the CDR3: TGTGCCAGCAGAATGACAGGGGCGGACGAGCAGTACTTC. Translated: CASRMTGADEQYF.